This T cell receptor (beta chain) was sequenced for a study of T cell responses to AZD1222 COVID-19 vaccine. Germline assignment: CDR1 SGHRS and CDR2 YFSETQ. This CDR3 contains 15 residues. V dropped 0 bases and J dropped 3 bases, with 7 bases sitting between them. Data came from immunoSEQ multiplex PCR; TCRdb stores just in-frame clones and leaves some out. The repertoire has approximately 130,000 clones, 90% to 95% of them found once; the top ten carry approximately 3.4%. Specimen: peripheral blood, collected on day 0 of AZD1222 vaccination. This TCR derives from an adult in good health. V and J are TRBV5-1 and TRBJ1-6, with unresolved D. CDR3 sequence (DNA): TGCGCCAGCAGCTTGGGCAGCAACTATAATTCACCCCTCCACTTT. It specifies CASSLGSNYNSPLHF.